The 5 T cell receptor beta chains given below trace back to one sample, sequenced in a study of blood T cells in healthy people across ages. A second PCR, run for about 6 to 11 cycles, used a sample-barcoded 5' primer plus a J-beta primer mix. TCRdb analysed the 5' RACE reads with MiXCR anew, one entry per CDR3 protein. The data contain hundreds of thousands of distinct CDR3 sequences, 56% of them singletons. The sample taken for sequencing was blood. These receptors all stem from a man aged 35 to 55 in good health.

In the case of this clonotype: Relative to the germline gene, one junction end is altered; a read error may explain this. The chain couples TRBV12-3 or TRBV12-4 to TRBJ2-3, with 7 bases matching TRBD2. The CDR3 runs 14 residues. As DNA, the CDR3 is TGTGCCAGCAGTTCCCGGGACTACACAGATACGGAGTATTTT. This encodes CASSSRDYTDTEYF.

In DNA form, the CDR3 reads TGTGCCAGCAGGGGGGGGACACCTGGAAACACCATATATTTT. Residues: CASRGGTPGNTIYF. The chain carries TRBV7-9 and TRBJ1-3; tentatively, D is TRBD1 (6 bases). The length of the CDR3 is 14 residues. The V end was cut by 6 bases, the J end by 2 bases, with 11 bases between. Germline V gene sequence: CDR1 SEHNR, CDR2 FQNEAQ (reference sequence).

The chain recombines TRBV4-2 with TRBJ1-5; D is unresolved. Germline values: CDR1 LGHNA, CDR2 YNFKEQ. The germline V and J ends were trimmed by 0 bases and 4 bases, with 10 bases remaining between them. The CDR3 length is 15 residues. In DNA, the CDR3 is TGTGCCAGCAGCCAAGAAGCGGGCGGGAATCAGCCCCAGCATTTT. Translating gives CASSQEAGGNQPQHF.

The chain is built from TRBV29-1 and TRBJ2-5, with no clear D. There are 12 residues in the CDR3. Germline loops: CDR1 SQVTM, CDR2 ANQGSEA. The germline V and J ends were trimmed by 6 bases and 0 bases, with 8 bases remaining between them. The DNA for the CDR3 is TGCAGCGTCAGACAATACCAAGAGACCCAGTACTTC. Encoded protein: CSVRQYQETQYF. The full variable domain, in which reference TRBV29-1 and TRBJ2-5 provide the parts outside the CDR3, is SAVISQKPSRDICQRGTSLTIQCQVDSQVTMMFWYRQQPGQSLTLIATANQGSEATYESGFVIDKFPISRPNLTFSTLTVSNMSPEDSSIYLCSVRQYQETQYFGPGTRLLVL.

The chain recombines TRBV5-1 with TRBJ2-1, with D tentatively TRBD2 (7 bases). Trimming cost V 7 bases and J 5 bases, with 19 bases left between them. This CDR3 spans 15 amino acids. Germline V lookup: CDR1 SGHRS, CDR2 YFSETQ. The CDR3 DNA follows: TGCGCCAGCCAACCCCAAGGGGGGGCGGACAATGAGCAGTTCTTC. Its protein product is CASQPQGGADNEQFF.